This TCR beta chain was profiled in a study of cytomegalovirus exposure and HLA in healthy donors. Study results and caveats: When analyzed later, a missense DCLRE1C variant was found to be linked to TCR beta V- and J-gene trimming. It was 164 TCR beta chains that were listed as cytomegalovirus-associated. Available immune exposure information was restricted to CMV serostatus only. Most TCR beta V segments were productive about 90% or about 30% of the time in an earlier analysis.

In the case of this clone: Antigen unknown.

With 60 Vbeta and 13 Jbeta primers, the PCR was carried out. Profiling relied on immunoSEQ multiplex PCR, and the TCRdb table lists in-frame clones only, not all of them. The repertoire table contains under 200,000 clones. Sequenced input: PBMCs. The clonotype originates from a man aged 30 to 39 in good health and CMV-seronegative.

The CDR3 region is CASSPDAGAGYNEQFF. CDR3 sequence (DNA): TGTGCCAGCAGCCCGGATGCGGGAGCGGGCTACAATGAGCAGTTCTTC. This chain uses TRBV6-4 with TRBJ2-1; 7 positions agree with TRBD2. This CDR3 comprises 16 residues. The junction had 11 bases not matched to a gene; V was cut back by 6 bases and J by 3 bases. Germline CDR1 reads MRHNA; CDR2 reads SNTAGT.